The 30 T cell receptor beta chains below all came from one sample that was sequenced in a study of cytomegalovirus exposure and HLA in healthy donors. PCR involved 60 Vbeta and 13 Jbeta primers. Assay used: immunoSEQ multiplex PCR; TCRdb lists only in-frame clones, some missing. Its clone listing holds 80,000 to 95,000 clones. The specimen was PBMCs. The receptors were sampled from a woman between 25 and 40 years old in good health and CMV-seronegative.

The V and J genes are TRBV7-8 and TRBJ2-1; 7 bases align to TRBD2. This CDR3 is built from 14 residues. J was trimmed by 9 bases and V by 5 bases; bases with no gene match: 10. CDR1 SGHVS and CDR2 FQNEAQ come from the germline V gene. The CDR3 nucleotides read TGTGCCAGCAGCCACCTGGCGGGAGATGGTGAGCAGTTCTTC. This gives the protein CASSHLAGDGEQFF.

This chain links TRBV4-1 with TRBJ2-7, with 8 bases aligning to TRBD1. The CDR3 contains 16 residues. The trim removed 4 bases at V and 3 bases at J, leaving 11 bases unmatched. The germline V gene has CDR1 MGHRA and CDR2 YSYEKL. DNA of the CDR3: TGCGCCAGCAGCCTTTCCGGACAGGGAGGCATCTACGAGCAGTACTTC. This translates into CASSLSGQGGIYEQYF.

V is TRBV10-3 and J is TRBJ2-5; 14 bases map to TRBD2. Trimming cost V 1 base and J 4 bases; bases outside gene matches: 5. Germline values: CDR1 ENHRY, CDR2 SYGVKD. The CDR3 runs 17 residues. The DNA for the CDR3 is TGTGCCATCAGTGAGTACGGACTAGCGGGGGGCGCAGAGACCCAGTACTTC. It translates to CAISEYGLAGGAETQYF.

With regard to this clone: An end of the junction does not agree with germline; a read error may underlie this. The rearrangement links TRBV27 to TRBJ2-1; 13 nucleotides agree with TRBD2. Germline CDR1 and CDR2: MNHEY and SMNVEV (reference sequence). The CDR3 totals 17 residues. The CDR3: CASSAGTSGASDNEQFF. For the CDR3, the DNA is TGTGCCAGCAGTGCCGGGACTAGCGGGGCCTCCGACAATGAGCAGTTCTTC.

The V gene is TRBV4-1, the J gene TRBJ2-5; TRBD2 aligns across 11 bases. Unmatched junction bases numbered 5, after V lost 4 bases and J lost 4 bases. Germline V CDR1 and CDR2: MGHRA, YSYEKL. The length of the CDR3 is 15 residues. CDR3 amino acids: CASSRRLAGRETQYF. The CDR3 DNA is TGCGCCAGCAGCCGGCGACTAGCGGGAAGAGAGACCCAGTACTTC.

This sequence joins TRBV4-2 and TRBJ1-2; D is ambiguous. The CDR3 runs 14 residues. Germline-derived CDR1 and CDR2 are LGHNA and YNFKEQ. Trimming stripped 0 bases from V and 8 bases from J, with 13 bases between. The CDR3 region is CASSQEESGGGYTF. CDR3 sequence (DNA): TGTGCCAGCAGCCAAGAAGAAAGTGGAGGGGGCTACACCTTC.

This chain uses TRBV7-9 with TRBJ2-7; D remains unclear. Germline CDR1 and CDR2: SEHNR and FQNEAQ (reference sequence). This CDR3 is 14 amino acids long. Trimming stripped 0 bases from V and 6 bases from J, with 12 bases between. The CDR3 DNA reads as TGTGCCAGCAGCTTAGCCGGGTTGGGTAGCGAGCAGTACTTC. This encodes CASSLAGLGSEQYF.

This chain uses TRBV7-8 with TRBJ2-2; tentatively, D is TRBD2 (5 bases). V was trimmed by 4 bases and J by 5 bases, leaving 11 bases between them. Germline assignment: CDR1 SGHVS and CDR2 FQNEAQ. The CDR3 contains 14 residues. This chain's CDR3 is CASSYTRGTGELFF. The DNA for the CDR3 is TGTGCCAGCAGCTATACTAGAGGTACCGGGGAGCTGTTTTTT.

The chain is built from TRBV28 and TRBJ1-3, with D perhaps TRBD1 (5 bases). Germline lookup yields CDR1 MDHEN and CDR2 SYDVKM. The CDR3 is 14 residues long. V lost 7 bases, J lost 1 base, and 11 bases lay in between. CDR3 sequence reads: CASKPQGSGNTIYF. As DNA, the CDR3 is TGTGCCAGCAAGCCCCAGGGATCTGGAAACACCATATATTTT.

The chain employs TRBV19 and TRBJ1-1; the D gene is possibly TRBD1 (6 bases). This CDR3 contains 15 residues. Germline V lookup: CDR1 LNHDA, CDR2 SQIVND (reference sequence). Trimming stripped 3 bases from V and 9 bases from J, with 20 bases between. The CDR3 DNA reads as TGTGCCAGTAGTATCCTCAGGGGTGTCTCCATGCAAGCTTTCTTT. Amino acids: CASSILRGVSMQAFF.

V and J are TRBV30 and TRBJ2-7; D may be TRBD1 (5 bases). The V end lost 0 bases, the J end lost 9 bases, and 18 bases lay between the germline ends. Germline values: CDR1 GTSNPN, CDR2 SVGIG (reference sequence). The CDR3 is 14 amino acids. This CDR3 is CAWSVGAVRVGQYF. The CDR3 region has the DNA TGTGCCTGGAGTGTAGGGGCAGTAAGGGTCGGGCAGTACTTC.

This chain uses TRBV5-1 with TRBJ2-5; 7 bases are a match to TRBD2. V lost 4 bases and J lost 3; bases outside the gene matches: 9. CDR1 is SGHRS and CDR2 is YFSETQ in the germline V gene. CDR3 length: 15 residues. This CDR3 is CASSTYGGVEETQYF. CDR3 sequence (DNA): TGCGCCAGCAGCACCTATGGGGGGGTAGAAGAGACCCAGTACTTC.

The CDR3 protein is CAWSVNEIGYTF. CDR3 DNA: TGTGCCTGGAGTGTAAATGAGATTGGCTACACCTTC. The gene calls are TRBV30 and TRBJ1-2, with D hard to call. The germline gives CDR1 GTSNPN, CDR2 SVGIG (reference sequence). This CDR3 has 12 amino acids. The ends were cut back, 0 bases at V and 7 bases at J, with 9 bases in the middle.

Note on this clone: One junction end does not reproduce the germline sequence, and a read error may be involved. V gene TRBV29-1 combines with J gene TRBJ2-3, with 14 bases matching TRBD2. Germline values: CDR1 SQVTM, CDR2 ANQGSEA. This CDR3 has 17 amino acids. The CDR3, as DNA: TGCAGCGTTGAAGACCTTATCTGGACTAGCGGGGGGAGCGCCATCTTATTT. The encoded protein is CSVEDLIWTSGGSAILF.

J is TRBJ1-1 and V is TRBV6-1; TRBD1 is a possible D gene (5 bases). The CDR3 is 13 amino acids. Deletions cut 0 bases from V and 5 bases from J, with 7 bases between. Per germline, CDR1 MNHNS and CDR2 SASEGT. CDR3 nucleotide sequence: TGTGCCAGCAGTGAAGCTCGGGGGACTGAAGCTTTCTTT. This codes for CASSEARGTEAFF.

The gene calls are TRBV5-1 and TRBJ1-2, with TRBD1 as a possible D gene (5 bases). V dropped 2 bases and J dropped 1 base, with 18 bases sitting between them. The CDR3 length is 17 residues. CDR1 and CDR2 from the germline V gene are SGHRS and YFSETQ. The DNA for the CDR3 is TGCGCCAGCAGCTTAACGGAACGGGGGATCATTAACTATGGCTACACCTTC. This encodes CASSLTERGIINYGYTF.

The chain combines TRBV2 with TRBJ1-4, with TRBD1 matching 8 bases. V lost 6 bases to trimming and J lost 12 bases; unmatched junction nucleotides: 15. CDR1 is SNHLY, CDR2 FYNNEI, per germline. The CDR3 covers 15 residues. The CDR3 spells CASSPSGTGYGELFF. The CDR3 DNA sequence: TGTGCCAGCAGCCCAAGCGGGACAGGTTATGGGGAACTGTTTTTT.

The chain uses TRBV28 and TRBJ2-7, with TRBD2 identical over 14 bases. This CDR3 region has 16 residues. Trimming cost V 6 bases and J 2 bases; bases outside gene matches: 6. Germline V lookup: CDR1 MDHEN, CDR2 SYDVKM. The CDR3, as DNA: TGTGCCAGCAGCCCACCGACTAGCGGGAGGGCCTACGAGCAGTACTTC. Encoded protein: CASSPPTSGRAYEQYF.

This chain uses TRBV29-1 with TRBJ1-2; possibly TRBD1 for D (6 bases). Between the trimmed V and J ends, which lost 2 bases and 2 bases, there was a span of 9 bases. Germline V lookup: CDR1 SQVTM, CDR2 ANQGSEA. The CDR3 has 13 amino acids. The CDR3 nucleotides read TGCAGCGTTGAACCGGACAGAAACTATGGCTACACCTTC. Its translation: CSVEPDRNYGYTF.

The V gene is TRBV29-1, the J gene TRBJ2-1; TRBD2 is a possible D gene (6 bases). Deletions cut 1 base from V and 2 bases from J, with 15 bases between. Germline CDR1 is SQVTM and CDR2 is ANQGSEA. The CDR3 runs to 16 residues. CDR3 nucleotides: TGCAGCGTTGAAGGGGGCCGGGAGACGACCTACAATGAGCAGTTCTTC. As protein: CSVEGGRETTYNEQFF.

J is TRBJ1-3 and V is TRBV7-9, with D tentatively TRBD1 (5 bases). The CDR3 extends over 14 amino acids. The V gene's germline CDR1 is SEHNR and CDR2 FQNEAQ (reference sequence). Trimming left V 0 bases short and J 2 bases short, with 5 bases between. CDR3 in amino acids: CASSLAGAGNTIYF. DNA for the CDR3: TGTGCCAGCAGCTTAGCAGGGGCTGGAAACACCATATATTTT. The entire variable domain, with the rest obtained from reference TRBV7-9 and TRBJ1-3, is as follows: DTGVSQNPRHKITKRGQNVTFRCDPISEHNRLYWYRQTLGQGPEFLTYFQNEAQLEKSRLLSDRFSAERPKGSFSTLEIQRTEQGDSAMYLCASSLAGAGNTIYFGEGSWLTVV.

This chain links TRBV30 with TRBJ1-2; TRBD1 matches 7 bases. Germline V gives CDR1 GTSNPN, CDR2 SVGIG (reference sequence). After removal of 3 bases from V and 2 bases from J, the junction contained 6 bases not matched to a gene. The CDR3 has 14 residues. As DNA, the CDR3 is TGTGCCTGGAGCGGACAGGTTCGGAACTATGGCTACACCTTC. Translating it yields CAWSGQVRNYGYTF.

J is TRBJ2-7 and V is TRBV19; 8 bases map to TRBD1. The germline CDR1 and CDR2 sequences are LNHDA and SQIVND (reference sequence). After removal of 4 bases from V and 6 bases from J, the junction contained 5 bases not matched to a gene. CDR3 length: 13 residues. DNA of the CDR3: TGTGCCAGTAGTAGGACAGGGCTGGGCGAGCAGTACTTC. Encoded protein: CASSRTGLGEQYF.

J is TRBJ1-2 and V is TRBV15; a possible D gene is TRBD1 (6 bases). CDR3 length: 13 amino acids. The germline V gene has CDR1 LNHNV and CDR2 YYDKDF (reference sequence). Trimming removed 4 bases at V and 8 bases at J, with 14 bases between. The CDR3 DNA follows: TGTGCCACCAGCATGGGGGGGCTAGGGGGCTACACCTTC. Translation gives CATSMGGLGGYTF. Supplemented by reference TRBV15 and TRBJ1-2, the full variable domain reads DAMVIQNPRYQVTQFGKPVTLSCSQTLNHNVMYWYQQKSSQAPKLLFHYYDKDFNNEADTPDNFQSRRPNTSFCFLDIRSPGLGDTAMYLCATSMGGLGGYTFGSGTRLTVV.

This chain connects TRBV30 to TRBJ1-5; D is uncertain. Germline CDR1 GTSNPN, CDR2 SVGIG (reference sequence). Between the trimmed V and J ends, which lost 5 bases and 0 bases, there was a span of 8 bases. The CDR3 runs to 13 residues. DNA of the CDR3: TGTGCCTGGGCAGCGTCTAGCAATCAGCCCCAGCATTTT. Translating it yields CAWAASSNQPQHF.

V gene TRBV4-2 combines with J gene TRBJ2-7, with TRBD1 matching over 7 bases. CDR1 is LGHNA, CDR2 YNFKEQ, per germline. The ends lost 0 bases at V and 3 bases at J; junction bases unmatched: 2. The CDR3 consists of 14 residues. For the CDR3, the DNA is TGTGCCAGCAGCCAAGAGACAGGGCGCTACGAGCAGTACTTC. Translated: CASSQETGRYEQYF.

V gene TRBV7-9 combines with J gene TRBJ2-7; possible D gene TRBD1, 7 bases. CDR1 is SEHNR and CDR2 is FQNEAQ in the germline V gene (reference sequence). The CDR3 extends over 13 amino acids. V lost 5 bases and J 4 bases, leaving 12 bases between the germline ends. The CDR3 sequence is CASSGGTAYEQYF. The CDR3 region has the DNA TGTGCCAGCAGCGGCGGGACAGCTTACGAGCAGTACTTC.

The rearrangement uses TRBV4-1 and TRBJ2-7; TRBD1 aligns across 8 bases. The V gene's germline CDR1 is MGHRA and CDR2 YSYEKL. This CDR3 spans 16 amino acids. V lost 1 base to trimming and J lost 1 base; unmatched junction nucleotides: 6. CDR3 DNA: TGCGCCAGCAGCCAAGGGTTTCGGACAGGGTCCTACGAGCAGTACTTC. This translates into CASSQGFRTGSYEQYF.

The chain joins TRBV30 to TRBJ1-2, with 9 bases fitting TRBD1. From germline, CDR1 is GTSNPN and CDR2 SVGIG (reference sequence). V lost 4 bases to trimming and J lost 2 bases; unmatched junction nucleotides: 14. The CDR3 spans 17 residues. This CDR3 is CAWNIHGQGRDNYGYTF. The CDR3 bases are TGTGCCTGGAACATACACGGACAGGGGCGAGACAACTATGGCTACACCTTC.

The chain uses TRBV2 and TRBJ1-5; D perhaps matches TRBD1 (6 bases). The CDR3 sequence is 14 residues long. V lost 2 bases to trimming and J lost 5 bases, with 10 bases between them. Germline CDR1 and CDR2: SNHLY and FYNNEI. The CDR3 protein is CASSESGADQPQHF. The CDR3 coding sequence is TGTGCCAGCAGTGAATCAGGGGCGGATCAGCCCCAGCATTTT.